Listed below are T cell receptor beta chains from one sample, sequenced in a study of blood T cell repertoires in COVID-19. The repertoire was sequenced with immunoSEQ multiplex PCR; TCRdb's copy has only in-frame clones and lacks some. The data hold approximately 65,000 clones, with 88% observed a single time. Sequencing was performed on peripheral blood. Every receptor here comes from a human donor in a cohort sampled during active COVID-19. Each CDR3 is given with its conserved first and last residue. Each record gives: J gene, clone size, D gene, V gene, CDR3 protein, CDR3 DNA. The D gene is left open where the match is weak. Clone size is given for some rows only: seen once, a few or many times, or a class if the clone is expanded.

TRBJ2-7	NA	TRBD2	TRBV7-2	CASSLGGLAGDEQYF	TGTGCCAGCAGCTTAGGTGGACTAGCGGGAGACGAGCAGTACTTC
TRBJ2-2	once	NA	TRBV19	CASSPTPGGTGELFF	TGTGCCAGTAGTCCGACGCCCGGGGGCACCGGGGAGCTGTTTTTT
TRBJ2-7	NA	NA	TRBV11-2	CASTLGPGSSYEQYF	TGTGCCAGCACCCTTGGCCCTGGGAGCTCCTACGAGCAGTACTTC
TRBJ2-6	NA	TRBD1	TRBV11-3	CASSFGQGTLDVLTF	TGTGCCAGCAGCTTCGGACAGGGAACCTTGGACGTCCTGACTTTC
TRBJ1-4	NA	NA	TRBV18	CASSVAGNEKLFF	TGTGCCAGCTCAGTGGCAGGGAATGAAAAACTGTTTTTT
TRBJ2-7	NA	TRBD1	TRBV5-1	CASSQAPGQARTPYEQYF	TGCGCCAGCAGTCAAGCCCCCGGACAGGCCAGAACCCCCTACGAGCAGTACTTC
TRBJ2-1	NA	NA	TRBV18	CASSPRGAGIGEQFF	TGTGCCAGCTCACCTAGGGGTGCGGGAATAGGGGAGCAGTTCTTC
TRBJ1-2	NA	NA	TRBV5-8	CASSRTSGESYGYTF	TGTGCCAGCAGCCGCACCTCCGGGGAGAGCTATGGCTACACCTTC
TRBJ2-5	NA	NA	TRBV5-4	CASSDLAAETQYF	TGTGCCAGCAGCGACCTAGCAGCCGAGACCCAGTACTTC
TRBJ1-2	once	TRBD1	TRBV15	CATNPQGFDYGYTF	TGTGCCACCAATCCACAGGGGTTTGACTATGGCTACACCTTC
TRBJ1-6	NA	TRBD1	TRBV18	CASSPVGQGSSPLHF	TGTGCCAGCTCACCAGTTGGACAGGGGAGTTCACCCCTCCACTTT
TRBJ2-7	NA	TRBD2	TRBV28	CASSATGLAGSYEQYF	TGTGCCAGCAGCGCCACAGGACTAGCGGGGTCCTACGAGCAGTACTTC
TRBJ1-5	NA	NA	TRBV16	CASSQAGVSNQPQHF	TGTGCCAGCAGCCAAGCGGGTGTCAGCAATCAGCCCCAGCATTTT
TRBJ2-1	NA	TRBD2	TRBV18	CASSPRSGTSGSYEQFF	TGTGCCAGCTCACCTCGATCCGGGACTAGCGGGAGCTATGAGCAGTTCTTC
TRBJ2-5	NA	TRBD2	TRBV18	CASSPLAGALGETQYF	TGTGCCAGCTCACCACTAGCGGGAGCTCTAGGAGAGACCCAGTACTTC
TRBJ2-5	NA	NA	TRBV6-5	CASSYAETQYF	TGTGCCAGCAGTTATGCGGAGACCCAGTACTTC
TRBJ2-5	NA	NA	TRBV6-2/TRBV6-3	CASSYGGTRLETQYF	TGTGCCAGCAGTTACGGCGGGACCCGCTTGGAGACCCAGTACTTC
TRBJ2-6	NA	TRBD1	TRBV19	CASLDRGRSGANVLTF	TGTGCCAGCCTCGACAGGGGGCGATCTGGGGCCAACGTCCTGACTTTC
TRBJ2-1	few	NA	TRBV19	CASSIRGGEQFF	TGTGCCAGTAGTATCAGGGGTGGGGAGCAGTTCTTC
TRBJ1-2	few	TRBD1	TRBV18	CASSGRPGQGIGYTF	TGTGCCAGCTCAGGACGACCGGGACAGGGAATTGGCTACACCTTC
TRBJ2-5	NA	TRBD2	TRBV6-5	CASSPGLARQTQYF	TGTGCCAGCAGCCCAGGACTAGCTAGGCAGACCCAGTACTTC
TRBJ1-2	NA	NA	TRBV4-1	CASSQVRGGNYGYTF	TGCGCCAGCAGCCAAGTCCGGGGAGGTAACTATGGCTACACCTTC
TRBJ2-7	NA	NA	TRBV7-8	CASSLWLDSYEQYF	TGTGCCAGCAGCTTATGGCTCGATTCCTACGAGCAGTACTTC
TRBJ2-1	NA	TRBD2	TRBV6-1	CASSEVLRGSSYNEQFF	TGTGCCAGCAGTGAGGTGTTGCGCGGGAGCAGCTACAATGAGCAGTTCTTC
TRBJ2-3	NA	TRBD1	TRBV10-3	CAISPGQSTDTQYF	TGTGCCATCAGTCCGGGACAGAGCACAGATACGCAGTATTTT
TRBJ2-5	NA	NA	TRBV11-3	CASIDRMGTQYF	TGTGCCAGCATCGACAGGATGGGGACCCAGTACTTC
TRBJ1-4	NA	TRBD1	TRBV18	CASSPTGLNEKLFF	TGTGCCAGCTCACCGACAGGGCTCAATGAAAAACTGTTTTTT
TRBJ2-7	once	NA	TRBV24-1	CATSDFGGYEQYF	TGTGCCACCAGTGATTTCGGCGGCTACGAGCAGTACTTC
TRBJ2-4	NA	NA	TRBV7-2	CASSPRLTPTKNIQYF	TGTGCCAGCAGCCCTAGACTCACCCCGACTAAAAACATTCAGTACTTC
TRBJ1-1	NA	TRBD1	TRBV23-1	CEKLDQGVGTEAFF	TGCGAAAAGTTGGACCAGGGGGTGGGGACTGAAGCTTTCTTT
TRBJ2-4	NA	TRBD2	TRBV4-2	CASSQAQGAGGPGNIQYF	TGTGCCAGCAGCCAAGCACAAGGAGCGGGAGGGCCCGGAAACATTCAGTACTTC
TRBJ1-4	NA	NA	TRBV27	CASSPSRATNEKLFF	TGTGCCAGCAGTCCTTCACGGGCAACTAATGAAAAACTGTTTTTT
TRBJ2-7	NA	NA	TRBV5-1	CASSLGDRSQGEQYF	TGCGCCAGCAGCTTGGGAGACAGGTCCCAAGGGGAGCAGTACTTC
TRBJ2-3	many	TRBD1	TRBV27	CASRMYRGQYSTDTQYF	TGTGCCAGCAGGATGTACAGGGGGCAATACAGCACAGATACGCAGTATTTT
TRBJ1-4	NA	NA	TRBV6-6	CASSDRRGSEKLFF	TGTGCCAGCAGTGACAGAAGGGGGAGTGAAAAACTGTTTTTT
TRBJ2-1	NA	TRBD2	TRBV5-4	CASSKSGGPINEQFF	TGTGCCAGCAGCAAAAGCGGGGGCCCAATCAATGAGCAGTTCTTC
TRBJ2-2	NA	TRBD2	TRBV19	CASSTGLATGELFF	TGTGCCAGTAGTACGGGACTAGCCACCGGGGAGCTGTTTTTT
TRBJ2-1	NA	TRBD2	TRBV11-2	CASSATSGGNNEQFF	TGTGCCAGCAGCGCCACTAGCGGGGGCAACAATGAGCAGTTCTTC
TRBJ2-5	NA	TRBD1	TRBV5-1	CASSLSGQGVLETQYF	TGCGCCAGCAGCTTATCGGGACAGGGGGTTCTCGAGACCCAGTACTTC
TRBJ2-1	NA	NA	TRBV4-1	CASSQLSSAYNEQFF	TGCGCCAGCAGCCAACTTTCTAGTGCCTACAATGAGCAGTTCTTC
TRBJ2-5	NA	NA	TRBV7-9	CASSLSRTGRGETQYF	TGTGCCAGCAGCTTAAGTCGAACCGGCCGGGGAGAGACCCAGTACTTC
TRBJ1-4	NA	NA	TRBV2	CASRRGRTNEKLFF	TGTGCCAGCAGGCGTGGGCGAACTAATGAAAAACTGTTTTTT
TRBJ2-2	NA	TRBD2	TRBV6-5	CASSYPGGGTGELFF	TGTGCCAGCAGTTACCCGGGGGGAGGGACCGGGGAGCTGTTTTTT
TRBJ2-5	NA	TRBD1	TRBV19	CASSGTGGGQETQYF	TGTGCCAGTAGTGGGACAGGAGGCGGACAAGAGACCCAGTACTTC
TRBJ2-7	NA	TRBD2	TRBV19	CASSPRTSGSSEQYF	TGTGCCAGTAGTCCCCGGACTAGCGGGAGTAGCGAGCAGTACTTC
TRBJ2-1	NA	NA	TRBV28	CASSQSGRAYNEQFF	TGTGCCAGCAGCCAAAGCGGTAGAGCCTACAATGAGCAGTTCTTC
TRBJ2-3	NA	TRBD1	TRBV7-2	CASSLRHGQGGDTQYF	TGTGCCAGCAGCTTGCGACACGGACAGGGTGGGGATACGCAGTATTTT
TRBJ1-4	NA	NA	TRBV5-1	CASSPRQGNEKLFF	TGCGCCAGCAGCCCTCGGCAGGGGAATGAAAAACTGTTTTTT
TRBJ1-2	few	TRBD1	TRBV5-1	CASRRDRDGYTF	TGCGCCAGCAGAAGGGACAGGGATGGCTACACCTTC
TRBJ2-1	NA	TRBD2	TRBV11-2	CASSGAGLASNEQFF	TGTGCCAGCAGCGGCGCGGGACTAGCGAGTAATGAGCAGTTCTTC
TRBJ2-7	few	TRBD2	TRBV6-6	CASSRKESGRAYEQYF	TGTGCCAGCAGTCGAAAGGAAAGCGGGAGGGCCTACGAGCAGTACTTC
TRBJ2-3	once	NA	TRBV18	CASSQPPGADTQYF	TGTGCCAGCTCTCAACCACCCGGAGCAGATACGCAGTATTTT
TRBJ2-7	NA	TRBD1	TRBV5-1	CAETGTGGYEQYF	TGCGCCGAGACGGGGACAGGGGGCTACGAGCAGTACTTC
TRBJ1-6	NA	NA	TRBV7-2	CASSLITVNSPLHF	TGTGCCAGCAGCTTAATTACGGTTAATTCACCCCTCCACTTT
TRBJ1-2	once	NA	TRBV9	CASSISGFGYTF	TGTGCCAGCAGCATCTCAGGGTTCGGCTACACCTTC
TRBJ1-2	NA	TRBD1	TRBV24-1	CATSQTGDGYTF	TGTGCCACCAGTCAGACAGGGGACGGCTACACCTTC
TRBJ1-2	NA	NA	TRBV28	CASSFGGQNYGYTF	TGTGCCAGCAGTTTCGGGGGGCAAAACTATGGCTACACCTTC